This T cell receptor beta chain was profiled in a study of cytomegalovirus exposure and HLA in healthy donors. Use of 60 Vbeta and 13 Jbeta primers characterized the PCR. The data were produced by immunoSEQ multiplex PCR, yet TCRdb's version contains in-frame clones alone and is incomplete. The data hold approximately 150,000 clones, with about four fifths observed a single time. Looked up from germline, CDR1 is ENHRY and CDR2 is SYGVKD. The CDR3 totals 16 residues. V dropped 5 bases and J dropped 7; count of bases not matched to a gene: 12. Donors were ostensibly healthy at sampling, although undocumented immune exposures were probable.

The genes are TRBV10-3 and TRBJ2-3, with 10 bases aligning to TRBD1. Material for sequencing was PBMCs. The clonotype originates from a woman aged 50 to 65 in good health and CMV-seronegative. The CDR3 DNA reads as TGTGCCATCAGTCCCGGGACAGGGGCCGGGGGGAATACGCAGTATTTT. Translated: CAISPGTGAGGNTQYF.